Here is one T cell receptor (beta chain) with its context. The data originate from a study of CD8+ T cells in alopecia areata. In the study overall: Tofacitinib administration persisted for 6 to 18 months, succeeded by 6 months off drug.

CDR1 is SQVTM and CDR2 is ANQGSEA in the germline V gene. The CDR3 covers 11 residues. Treatment: oral pan-JAK inhibitor, 5-10 mg twice daily. In each case, RNA was isolated and then reverse transcribed into cDNA as the sequencing template. Using immunoSEQ multiplex PCR, the repertoire was profiled, and TCRdb retains in-frame clones only, with some absent. The sample consists of about 180,000 clones, 50% to 65% of them appearing once. This TCR was sampled from a human donor with alopecia areata. The source was CD8+ T cells sorted from blood, collected at week 24, from a patient treated with tofacitinib. The chain links TRBV29-1 to TRBJ2-5; D might be TRBD1 (5 bases). TRBJ2-7 matches the DNA end more closely, so the J call is doubtful. The CDR3 DNA is TGCAGCGCAGGGAACTCCTACGAGCAGTACTTC. Residues: CSAGNSYEQYF.